Shown below are 25 T cell receptor beta chains from a single sample sequenced in a study of blood T cell repertoires in COVID-19. Sequencing was performed with immunoSEQ multiplex PCR; in TCRdb, only in-frame clones are kept and a portion is missing. Of some 46,000 clones in the sample, over 75% are singletons; the top ten hold around a third. Sequenced: peripheral blood. Every receptor here comes from an elderly woman with COVID-19, enrolled during active disease.

The V and J genes are TRBV3-1 (or the pseudogene TRBV3-2) and TRBJ1-1; TRBD1 aligns across 7 bases. This CDR3 region has 15 residues. The germline V gene has CDR1 LGHDT and CDR2 YNNKEL (reference sequence). J was trimmed by 4 bases and V by 2 bases; bases with no gene match: 7. Written as DNA, the CDR3 is TGTGCCAGCAGCCAACTTGACAGGGCGGGCACTGAAGCTTTCTTT. Translating it yields CASSQLDRAGTEAFF.

The chain employs TRBV4-3 and TRBJ1-2; unclear D gene. V lost 4 bases and J lost 4, with 22 bases in between. The CDR3 totals 17 residues. Germline CDR1 and CDR2: LGHNA and YSLEER. The CDR3 loop reads CASSLKRAGVYSYGYTF. The CDR3 DNA reads as TGCGCCAGCAGCCTCAAGCGGGCAGGCGTCTATTCCTATGGCTACACCTTC.

The rearrangement joins TRBV7-8 to TRBJ1-2, with D perhaps matching TRBD1 (6 bases). There are 16 residues in the CDR3. Germline CDR1 reads SGHVS; CDR2 reads FQNEAQ. V lost 7 bases, J lost 6 bases, and 24 bases lay in between. This chain's CDR3 is CASTSATGHWNHGYTF. CDR3 bases: TGTGCCAGCACCTCTGCTACGGGACACTGGAACCATGGCTACACCTTC. The full variable domain, completed using reference TRBV7-8 and TRBJ1-2, is GAGVSQSPRYKVAKRGQDVALRCDPISGHVSLFWYQQALGQGPEFLTYFQNEAQLDKSGLPSDRFFAERPEGSVSTLKIQRTQQEDSAVYLCASTSATGHWNHGYTFGSGTRLTVV.

The rearrangement joins TRBV28 to TRBJ1-6, with 7 bases lining up with TRBD1. CDR1 MDHEN and CDR2 SYDVKM come from the germline V gene. V was pared by 3 bases and J by 10 bases, with 6 bases of the junction left unmatched. The CDR3 totals 14 residues. The CDR3 loop reads CASSFRTQGSPLHF. As DNA, the CDR3 is TGTGCCAGCAGTTTTCGAACACAGGGGTCACCCCTCCACTTT.

V and J are TRBV7-2 and TRBJ1-2, with 8 bases identical to TRBD1. Per germline, CDR1 SGHTA and CDR2 FQGNSA. This CDR3 contains 18 residues. Trimming removed 5 bases from V and 3 bases from J; junction bases left unmatched: 17. DNA of the CDR3: TGTGCCAGCAGCCGTCGGTATATTGGACAGGGTGGCGACTATGGCTACACCTTC. It encodes CASSRRYIGQGGDYGYTF.

This clone was seen once. The genes are TRBV28 and TRBJ2-5, with TRBD1 matching over 8 bases. J lost 2 bases, V lost 7 bases, and 18 bases had no gene match. The CDR3 extends over 18 amino acids. Per the germline V gene, CDR1 is MDHEN and CDR2 is SYDVKM. The CDR3 spells CASNQSRRARGLQETQYF. Written as DNA, the CDR3 is TGTGCCAGCAACCAATCCCGAAGGGCCAGGGGGCTTCAAGAGACCCAGTACTTC.

V usage is TRBV24-1 and J usage is TRBJ1-2, with a possible D match to TRBD1 (5 bases). Germline V gene data show CDR1 as KGHDR and CDR2 as SFDVKD. Trimming stripped 9 bases from V and 7 bases from J, with 26 bases between. The CDR3 covers 16 residues. CDR3 nucleotide sequence: TGTGCCACCCTATACCCGGGAGATAAGGGACTAGGTGGCTACACCTTC. Translation gives CATLYPGDKGLGGYTF.

This clone has only one observation. The chain has TRBV27 and TRBJ2-1; TRBD2 agrees at 14 bases. The CDR3 contains 16 residues. Germline assignment: CDR1 MNHEY and CDR2 SMNVEV (reference sequence). Losses at the gene ends were 6 bases for V and 9 bases for J; bases not matched to a gene: 10. CDR3 bases: TGTGCCAGCAGACTAATGGGACTAGCGGGAGCCACTGAGCAGTTCTTC. Residues: CASRLMGLAGATEQFF.

V usage is TRBV5-5 and J usage is TRBJ2-3; no clear D. V lost 4 bases, J lost 0 bases, and 3 bases lay in between. CDR1 is SGHKS and CDR2 is YYEKEE in the germline V gene (reference sequence). This CDR3 comprises 12 residues. The CDR3: CASSQSTDTQYF. The CDR3 DNA sequence: TGTGCCAGCAGCCAGAGCACAGATACGCAGTATTTT.

The chain recombines TRBV7-8 with TRBJ1-4; D is undetermined. There are 17 residues in the CDR3. V was clipped by 5 bases and J by 0 bases, with 16 bases between them. Looked up from germline, CDR1 is SGHVS and CDR2 is FQNEAQ. The CDR3 DNA follows: TGTGCCAGCAGCCCATGGCTTGGCTTTGCAACTAATGAAAAACTGTTTTTT. Encoded protein: CASSPWLGFATNEKLFF.

The chain links TRBV7-2 to TRBJ2-7; TRBD2 matches 9 bases. The trim removed 1 base at V and 2 bases at J, leaving 0 bases unmatched. Germline-derived CDR1 and CDR2 are SGHTA and FQGNSA. This CDR3 contains 14 residues. The CDR3 here is CASSLGGGAYEQYF. DNA of the CDR3: TGTGCCAGCAGCTTAGGCGGGGGGGCCTACGAGCAGTACTTC.

V and J are TRBV14 and TRBJ1-2, with D unresolved. V was trimmed by 1 base and J by 3 bases, leaving 6 bases between them. The CDR3 spans 13 residues. Germline lookup yields CDR1 SGHDN and CDR2 FVKESK. The CDR3 DNA reads TGTGCCAGCAGCCAAGGAAGCCACTATGGCTACACCTTC. This codes for CASSQGSHYGYTF.

This rearrangement joins TRBV18 to TRBJ2-1; 7 positions agree with TRBD2. Per germline, CDR1 KGHSH and CDR2 LQKENI. This CDR3 has 16 residues. V lost 1 base, J lost 7 bases, and 10 bases stayed unmatched. In DNA, the CDR3 is TGTGCCAGCTCACCACTCTCAGCGGGACGGGTTAATGAGCAGTTCTTC. Residues: CASSPLSAGRVNEQFF.

This chain connects TRBV20-1 to TRBJ2-1; the D gene is possibly TRBD2 (6 bases). The CDR3 has 14 residues. Germline V gene lookup returns CDR1 DFQATT and CDR2 SNEGSKA (reference sequence). The V gene lost 3 bases and the J gene lost 0 bases, with 9 bases spanning the gap. CDR3 sequence: CSASDGSSYNEQFF. CDR3 nucleotide sequence: TGCAGTGCTAGTGACGGGAGCTCCTACAATGAGCAGTTCTTC.

This chain links TRBV7-2 with TRBJ2-2, with D possibly TRBD2 on 6 matching bases. The CDR3 spans 14 residues. The V gene's germline CDR1 is SGHTA and CDR2 FQGNSA. The ends were cut back, 5 bases at V and 6 bases at J, with 13 bases in the middle. The CDR3 region is CASSPAWEAGELFF. CDR3 bases: TGTGCCAGCAGCCCCGCATGGGAGGCCGGGGAGCTGTTTTTT. Looking up the rest from reference TRBV7-2 and TRBJ2-2 gives the full variable domain: GAGVSQSPSNKVTEKGKDVELRCDPISGHTALYWYRQSLGQGLEFLIYFQGNSAPDKSGLPSDRFSAERTGGSVSTLTIQRTQQEDSAVYLCASSPAWEAGELFFGEGSRLTVL.

J is TRBJ2-1 and V is TRBV5-1; possible D gene TRBD1, 5 bases. Between the trimmed V and J ends, which lost 0 bases and 2 bases, there was a span of 12 bases. Germline values: CDR1 SGHRS, CDR2 YFSETQ. The CDR3 spans 16 residues. The CDR3 here is CASSLEDRGPYNEQFF. CDR3 sequence (DNA): TGCGCCAGCAGCTTGGAAGACAGAGGTCCCTACAATGAGCAGTTCTTC.

The chain employs TRBV28 and TRBJ2-1; 8 bases fit TRBD2. Losses at the gene ends were 6 bases for V and 5 bases for J; bases not matched to a gene: 15. Germline-derived CDR1 and CDR2 are MDHEN and SYDVKM. The length of the CDR3 is 17 residues. The CDR3 is CASSPGRRAGVNNEQFF. The DNA for the CDR3 is TGTGCCAGCAGCCCCGGCAGGAGAGCGGGGGTTAACAATGAGCAGTTCTTC.

V usage is TRBV18 and J usage is TRBJ1-3; TRBD1 aligns across 8 bases. The CDR3 runs 18 residues. CDR1 is KGHSH and CDR2 is LQKENI in the germline V gene. The V and J ends lost 3 bases and 1 base, in that order; junction bases with no gene match: 11. DNA of the CDR3: TGTGCCAGCTCACCCCTCCCGGGACAGGCGTTTTCTGGAAACACCATATATTTT. Its protein product is CASSPLPGQAFSGNTIYF.

This chain joins TRBV9 and TRBJ1-6, with D possibly being TRBD1 (5 bases). Trimming left V 4 bases short and J 9 bases short, with 17 bases between. Germline lookup yields CDR1 SGDLS and CDR2 YYNGEE. The CDR3 spans 15 residues. The CDR3 loop reads CASSPEVGEGSPLHF. The CDR3 DNA follows: TGTGCCAGCAGCCCCGAAGTAGGGGAGGGTTCACCCCTCCACTTT.

The J gene is TRBJ1-1, the V gene TRBV5-4, with 7 nucleotides matching TRBD1. Germline V lookup: CDR1 SGHNT, CDR2 YYREEE (reference sequence). CDR3 length: 15 residues. V dropped 4 bases and J dropped 1; count of bases not matched to a gene: 7. The DNA for the CDR3 is TGTGCCAGCAGCCCGGGGGGGACAGAGAACACTGAAGCTTTCTTT. This sequence encodes CASSPGGTENTEAFF.

This chain links TRBV5-1 with TRBJ1-4; 8 bases match TRBD1. The CDR3 contains 15 residues. From germline, CDR1 is SGHRS and CDR2 YFSETQ. Germline trimming cut 0 bases from V and 6 bases from J; bases unmatched to any gene: 4. CDR3 amino acids: CASSLEGQVHEKLFF. CDR3 nucleotide sequence: TGCGCCAGCAGCTTGGAGGGACAGGTTCATGAAAAACTGTTTTTT.

The chain joins TRBV5-4 to TRBJ2-3; 8 bases are a match to TRBD2. Unmatched junction bases numbered 14, after V lost 2 bases and J lost 0 bases. CDR3 length equals 19 residues. Germline-derived CDR1 and CDR2 are SGHNT and YYREEE (reference sequence). CDR3 region: CASSLSLAGKRSSTDTQYF. CDR3 coding DNA: TGTGCCAGCAGCTTAAGCTTAGCGGGGAAGCGATCTAGCACAGATACGCAGTATTTT.

Here the CDR3 reads CASSESHRTQYGYTF. The CDR3 DNA reads as TGCGCCAGCAGTGAGTCCCACAGGACCCAGTATGGCTACACCTTC. This chain uses TRBV10-2 with TRBJ1-2, with D possibly being TRBD1 (5 bases). Germline CDR1 WSHSY, CDR2 SAAADI. CDR3 size: 15 residues. Trimming pared 0 bases from V and 5 bases from J, leaving 13 bases between.

This sequence joins TRBV29-1 and TRBJ1-2; 7 nucleotides match TRBD1. The V and J ends lost 0 bases and 8 bases, in that order; junction bases with no gene match: 6. Germline V gene data show CDR1 as SQVTM and CDR2 as ANQGSEA. The length of the CDR3 is 13 residues. The CDR3 spells CSVEETQGQGYTF. In nucleotides, the CDR3 is TGCAGCGTTGAAGAAACACAGGGGCAGGGCTACACCTTC.

V usage is TRBV5-6 and J usage is TRBJ1-2; tentatively, D is TRBD1 (5 bases). This CDR3 is 12 amino acids long. The V end lost 2 bases, the J end lost 5 bases, and 7 bases lay between the germline ends. Germline loops: CDR1 SGHDT, CDR2 YYEEEE. The CDR3, as DNA: TGTGCCAGCAGCTTCGGGACTTATGGCTACACCTTC. This gives the protein CASSFGTYGYTF.